This is a list of T cell receptor beta chains from one sample in a study of blood T cell repertoires in COVID-19. The data were produced by immunoSEQ multiplex PCR, yet TCRdb's version contains in-frame clones alone and is incomplete. This table holds 13,000 or so clones, more than 65% found once. The sample was peripheral blood. The receptors shown here come from a man in his sixties with COVID-19, enrolled during active disease. CDR3s include the opening cysteine and the closing phenylalanine or tryptophan.

v_gene: TRBV3-1/TRBV3-2
j_gene: TRBJ1-5
CDR3aa: CASSLGQGGQPQHF

v_gene: TRBV19
j_gene: TRBJ2-5
CDR3aa: CASMGLAGLGTQYF

v_gene: TRBV28
j_gene: TRBJ2-7
CDR3aa: CASSFRIGPEGRISYEQYF

v_gene: TRBV30
j_gene: TRBJ2-2
CDR3aa: CAWRRGNTGELFF

v_gene: TRBV7-2
j_gene: TRBJ2-4
CDR3aa: CASSLGSSGGMWNIQYF

v_gene: TRBV11-1
j_gene: TRBJ2-1
CDR3aa: CATSHPAGGQFF

v_gene: TRBV9
j_gene: TRBJ2-5
CDR3aa: CASSAIGTGPQETQYF

v_gene: TRBV9
j_gene: TRBJ2-3
CDR3aa: CASSAGGGFTDTQYF

v_gene: TRBV5-1
j_gene: TRBJ2-6
CDR3aa: CASSLTGLDSGANVLTF

v_gene: TRBV19
j_gene: TRBJ2-5
CDR3aa: CASSIRETQYF

v_gene: TRBV10-3
j_gene: TRBJ2-4
CDR3aa: CAIKTDLAKNIQYF